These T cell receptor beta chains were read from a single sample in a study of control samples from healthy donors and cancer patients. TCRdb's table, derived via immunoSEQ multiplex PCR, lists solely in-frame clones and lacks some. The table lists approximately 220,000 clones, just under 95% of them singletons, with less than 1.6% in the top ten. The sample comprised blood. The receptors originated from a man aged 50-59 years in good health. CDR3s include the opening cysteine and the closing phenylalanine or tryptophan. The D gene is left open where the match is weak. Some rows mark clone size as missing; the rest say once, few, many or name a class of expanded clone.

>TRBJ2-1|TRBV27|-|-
TGTGCCAGCAGTCCCTTTGGGCAGCTAGAGCAGTTCTTC
CASSPFGQLEQFF
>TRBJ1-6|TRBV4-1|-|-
TGCGCCAGCAGCCAAGATAGGGGCGGGGGTTGGTGGGATTCACCCCTCCACTTT
CASSQDRGGGWWDSPLHF
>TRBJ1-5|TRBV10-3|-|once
TGTGCCATCAGTGAGTCGTCGGGTCAGCCCCAGCATTTT
CAISESSGQPQHF
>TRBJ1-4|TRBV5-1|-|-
TGCGCCAGCAGCCTCATGGGAGCAACTAATGAAAAACTGTTTTTT
CASSLMGATNEKLFF
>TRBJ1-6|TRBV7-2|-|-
TGTGCCAGCAGCTTTGGGGGGGCGGGAACCAATTCACCCCTCCACTTT
CASSFGGAGTNSPLHF
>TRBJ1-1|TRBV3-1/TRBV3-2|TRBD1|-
TGTGCCAGCAGCCAAGGCGGGACAGGGAACACTGAAGCTTTCTTT
CASSQGGTGNTEAFF
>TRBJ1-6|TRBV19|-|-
TGTGCCAGTAGTACCGACGAAGGCAGGGTCCCGCCCCTCCACTTT
CASSTDEGRVPPLHF
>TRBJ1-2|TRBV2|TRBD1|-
TGTGCCAGCACCTACAGGTTGGACAGGGTGTCCCGTAACTATGGCTACACCTTC
CASTYRLDRVSRNYGYTF
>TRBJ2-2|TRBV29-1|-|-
TGCAGCGTTGGAGCGAACACCGGGGAGCTGTTTTTT
CSVGANTGELFF
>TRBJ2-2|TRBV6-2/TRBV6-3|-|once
TGTGCCAGCAGTCGTCCTTGGACCGCCGGGGAGCTGTTTTTT
CASSRPWTAGELFF
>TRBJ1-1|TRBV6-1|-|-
TGTGCCAGCTCCACCGGTGGGCAGGCAAACACTGAAGCTTTCTTT
CASSTGGQANTEAFF
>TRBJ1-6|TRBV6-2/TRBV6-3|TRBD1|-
TGTGCCAGCAGCTGGGGACAGGAAAGAGGGTATTCACCCCTCCACTTT
CASSWGQERGYSPLHF
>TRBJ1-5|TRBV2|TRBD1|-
TGTGCCAGCAGCGGACAGGGCGATAAAGGGGGGCCCCAGCATTTT
CASSGQGDKGGPQHF
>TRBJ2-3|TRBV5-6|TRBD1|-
TGTGCCAGCAGCCGCATTGAGGACAGGGGTTTTACAGATACGCAGTATTTT
CASSRIEDRGFTDTQYF
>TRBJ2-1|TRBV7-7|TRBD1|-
TGTGCTAGCAGCCTGGACAGGGGCGATGAGCAGTTCTTC
CASSLDRGDEQFF
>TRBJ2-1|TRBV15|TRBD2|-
TGTGCCACCAGCAAGGGACTAGCTTACAATGAGCAGTTCTTC
CATSKGLAYNEQFF
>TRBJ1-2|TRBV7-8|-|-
TGTGCCAGCAGCGGAAGAGGATCGGGGGATCATGGCTACACCTTC
CASSGRGSGDHGYTF
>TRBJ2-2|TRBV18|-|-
TGTGCCAGCTCACCAGCGTTAACAGGGAACACCGGGGAGCTGTTTTTT
CASSPALTGNTGELFF
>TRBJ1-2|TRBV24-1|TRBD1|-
TGTGCCACCAGTGACCCGGGACAGGGGGCGGCGGGCTACACCTTC
CATSDPGQGAAGYTF
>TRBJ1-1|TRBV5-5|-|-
TGTGCCAGCAGCGGGCGGACTATGAACACTGAAGCTTTCTTT
CASSGRTMNTEAFF
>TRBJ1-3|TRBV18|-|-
TGTGCCAGCTCACCAGACTTTAGGGCCGGAAACACCATATATTTT
CASSPDFRAGNTIYF
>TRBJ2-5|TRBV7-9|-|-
TGTGCCAGCAGCGGATTCGGGGCCCCCGGGGAGGAGACCCAGTACTTC
CASSGFGAPGEETQYF
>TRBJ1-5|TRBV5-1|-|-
TGCGCCAGCAGCTTGGGCTTTCAGGGGCTGGATCAGCCCCAGCATTTT
CASSLGFQGLDQPQHF
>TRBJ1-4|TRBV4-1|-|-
TGCGCCAGCAGCCCCGGACACGGAACAACTAATGAAAAACTGTTTTTT
CASSPGHGTTNEKLFF
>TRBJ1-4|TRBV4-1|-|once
TGCGCCAGCAGCCAAGACGAGGTGACTAATGAAAAACTGTTTTTT
CASSQDEVTNEKLFF
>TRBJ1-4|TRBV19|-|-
TGTGCCAGTAGTCGGACGACGGGCCAATTGAATGAAAAACTGTTTTTT
CASSRTTGQLNEKLFF
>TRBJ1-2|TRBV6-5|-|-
TGTGCCACACAACAGGGCCTTAACTATGGCTACACCTTC
CATQQGLNYGYTF
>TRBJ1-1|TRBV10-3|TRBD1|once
TGTGCCATCAGTCGACAGGGGTTGAACACTGAAGCTTTCTTT
CAISRQGLNTEAFF
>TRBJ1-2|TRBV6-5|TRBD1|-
TGTGCCAGGAAAGTGACAGGGCACTATGGCTACACCTTC
CARKVTGHYGYTF
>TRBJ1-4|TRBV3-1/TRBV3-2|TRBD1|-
TGTGCCAGCAGCCAAGATTCTGGGACAGGTAATGAAAAACTGTTTTTT
CASSQDSGTGNEKLFF
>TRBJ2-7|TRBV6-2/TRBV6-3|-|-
TGTGCCAGCAGTTCTCCCGGACGCGGTAATAACGAGCAGTACTTC
CASSSPGRGNNEQYF
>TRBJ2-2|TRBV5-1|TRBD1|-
TGCGCCAGCAGCTTTCAGGGGGTTGGGACCGGGGAGCTGTTTTTT
CASSFQGVGTGELFF
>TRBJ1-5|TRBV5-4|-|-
TGTGCCAGCAGCGACTCACCTAGCAATCAGCCCCAGCATTTT
CASSDSPSNQPQHF
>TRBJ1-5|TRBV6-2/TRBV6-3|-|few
TGTGCCAGCAGGCCTCCTTCGACAGACCGAGGGACCCAGCATTTT
CASRPPSTDRGTQHF
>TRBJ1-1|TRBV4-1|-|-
TGCGCCAGCAGCCAGGCCGGGACAATGACTTACGGGGAAGCTTTCTTT
CASSQAGTMTYGEAFF
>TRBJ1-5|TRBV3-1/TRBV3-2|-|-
TGTGCCAGCAGCCAAGGCGGGCGAGGGGTCCCCCAGCCCCAGCATTTT
CASSQGGRGVPQPQHF
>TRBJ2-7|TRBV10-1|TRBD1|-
TGCGCCAGCAGTGAGTCGACCCTTTGGGGACAGGGTTTGGGCGAGCAGTACTTC
CASSESTLWGQGLGEQYF
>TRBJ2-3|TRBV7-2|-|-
TGTGCCAGCAGCTTAGCGGATACGCAGTATTTT
CASSLADTQYF
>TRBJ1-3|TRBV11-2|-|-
TGTGCCAGCAGCCCGGCAGGGACTTTAAGAAACACCATATATTTT
CASSPAGTLRNTIYF
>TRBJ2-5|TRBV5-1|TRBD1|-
TGCGCCAGCAGCTCTTGGAACAACAGGGGGCTGGAGACCCAGTACTTC
CASSSWNNRGLETQYF